This is a list of T cell receptor beta chains from one sample in a study of molecular identifiers for immune sequencing clone quantification. TCRdb independently ran MiXCR on the PCR reads; one entry per CDR3 protein. Among about 630,000 distinct CDR3 sequences listed, 25% were seen once. The source material was naive CD8+ T cells from blood, with Jurkat cell RNA spiked in. Source of these receptors: a human donor in good health. Some libraries in this study had Jurkat cell RNA spiked in. Both conserved end residues are part of each CDR3. D genes are given only for firm matches. The size entry is marked missing in some rows and otherwise reads once, few, many or a size class.

>.|TRBD2|TRBJ2-5|TRBV20-1|18
TGCAGTGCTAGAGCCCGCGGGGAGACTAGCGGCACCTTTTTGACCCAGTACTTC
CSARARGETSGTFLTQYF
>few|.|TRBJ1-5|TRBV27|17
TGTGCCAGCAGTTTAGGGCCAAATGACAACAGCAATCAGCCCCAGCATTTT
CASSLGPNDNSNQPQHF
>few|.|TRBJ2-1|TRBV6-4|15
TGTGCCAGCAGGCCCGATTCGAGCTCCTACAATGAGCAGTTCTTC
CASRPDSSSYNEQFF
>.|.|TRBJ2-2|TRBV12-3/TRBV12-4|15
TGTGCCAGCAGTTTCCACGATCGGAACACCGGGGAGCTGTTTTTT
CASSFHDRNTGELFF
>many|TRBD1|TRBJ1-4|TRBV5-4|15
TGTGCCAGCAGGACAGGGGTTTCAACTAATGAAAAACTGTTTTTT
CASRTGVSTNEKLFF
>many|TRBD1|TRBJ1-1|TRBV28|15
TGTGCCAGCAGTCAATTCCCGGACAGGGCGGCTGAAGCTTTCTTT
CASSQFPDRAAEAFF
>many|.|TRBJ2-7|TRBV5-5|14
TGTGCCAGCAGTTGGTCGGACAGCTCCTACGAGCAGTACTTC
CASSWSDSSYEQYF
>few|.|TRBJ1-2|TRBV7-8|16
TGTGCCAGCACCCCCGGTCCCGGCTCGGCTAACTATGGCTACACCTTC
CASTPGPGSANYGYTF
>.|TRBD2|TRBJ2-3|TRBV7-3|16
TGTGCCAGCAGCTTAACACTAGCGGGAGGAAGTGATACGCAGTATTTT
CASSLTLAGGSDTQYF
>few|.|TRBJ2-1|TRBV7-6|14
TGTGCCAGCAGCTTAGCGGAGCCCAACAATGAGCAGTTCTTC
CASSLAEPNNEQFF
>few|TRBD2|TRBJ2-1|TRBV6-6|21
TGTGCCAGCAGTGGAGACACAGGGGGCGCGACTAGCGGGAGGACTTACAATGAGCAGTTCTTC
CASSGDTGGATSGRTYNEQFF
>many|.|TRBJ2-7|TRBV6-2/TRBV6-3|14
TGTGCCAGCAGTTACCCAGGGACTCACTACGAGCAGTACTTC
CASSYPGTHYEQYF
>.|.|TRBJ2-1|TRBV15|12
TGTGCCACCAGCAGAGTGGATATGGGGCAGTTCTTC
CATSRVDMGQFF
>.|.|TRBJ2-1|TRBV11-2|17
TGTGCCAGCAGCTTATGGGGAGGACAGAGCTCCTACAATGAGCAGTTCTTC
CASSLWGGQSSYNEQFF
>.|.|TRBJ2-1|TRBV4-2|12
TGTGCCAGCAGCCAACTCATCGATGAGCAGTTCTTC
CASSQLIDEQFF
>.|TRBD2|TRBJ2-7|TRBV27|13
TGTGCCAGCATGGGGGAGGGGTTCCGCGAGCAGTACTTC
CASMGEGFREQYF
>few|TRBD1|TRBJ1-1|TRBV9|15
TGTGCCAGCAGCGTCGGGACAGGGTATATTGCTGAAGCTTTCTTT
CASSVGTGYIAEAFF